Presented here are 20 T cell receptor beta chains from one specimen sequenced in a study of naive and memory T cell subsets. Study results and limitations: Naive repertoires, especially CD8, held a few larger clonotypes, possibly memory cells re-expressing CD45RA.

Antigen specificity for these receptors is unknown. The beta constant-region primer was an equimolar mix of two oligonucleotides covering TRBC1 and TRBC2. Nested alpha and beta constant-region primers with the SP2 primer drove four PCR rounds on ligated cDNA. MiXCR, run by TCRdb on the UMI-ligation and nested PCR reads, gives a single entry per CDR3 protein. The sample holds 95,000 to 110,000 distinct CDR3 sequences, around 13% seen once. The sample consisted of naive CD8+ T cells from blood. Receptor source: a human donor in good health.

This clonotype occurred once. The rearrangement links TRBV5-6 to TRBJ2-1, with D uncertain. The CDR3 has 17 amino acids. Germline lookup yields CDR1 SGHDT and CDR2 YYEEEE. V lost 2 bases and J lost 16, with 31 bases in between. The CDR3 loop reads CASSFSFQRINVLRLFF. CDR3 DNA sequence: TGTGCCAGCAGCTTTAGTTTCCAACGGATTAACGTACTGAGGCTCTTCTTC.

This clonotype showed up just a few times. This chain uses TRBV7-6 with TRBJ2-1; tentatively, D is TRBD1 (5 bases). The germline V gene has CDR1 SGHVS and CDR2 FNYEAQ. V lost 5 bases and J lost 1, with 12 bases in between. This CDR3 has 15 residues. CDR3 DNA: TGTGCCAGCAGCCTTGACAGAAATTCCTACAATGAGCAGTTCTTC. Translated, it gives CASSLDRNSYNEQFF.

The CDR3 DNA reads as TGCAGTGCAACTGAGGACAGCTACGAGCAGTACTTC. It translates to CSATEDSYEQYF. This chain uses TRBV20-1 with TRBJ2-7; D is perhaps TRBD1 (6 bases). Germline-derived CDR1 and CDR2 are DFQATT and SNEGSKA (reference sequence). The CDR3 consists of 12 residues. V lost 6 bases to trimming and J lost 3 bases, with 12 bases between them.

This clonotype was observed a handful of times. The chain recombines TRBV12-5 with TRBJ1-6; D might be TRBD1 (5 bases). The ends were cut back, 6 bases at V and 5 bases at J, with 5 bases in the middle. The CDR3 loop spans 12 amino acids. Germline V gives CDR1 LGHNT, CDR2 FRNRAP. CDR3 amino acids: CASGTDNSPLHF. The CDR3 region has the DNA TGTGCTAGTGGGACAGATAATTCACCCCTCCACTTT.

DNA for the CDR3: TGTGCCAGCGCAATAAGCGGAACCACCGGGGAGCTGTTTTTT. Its translation: CASAISGTTGELFF. This chain joins TRBV25-1 and TRBJ2-2; D might be TRBD2 (5 bases). This CDR3 has 14 amino acids. Trimming removed 8 bases from V and 4 bases from J, with 14 bases in between. Germline CDR1 and CDR2: MGHDK and SYGVNS.

J is TRBJ2-7 and V is TRBV6-1; D may be TRBD2 (6 bases). V gave up 3 bases and J gave up 2 bases, with 17 bases separating them. This CDR3 region has 16 residues. CDR1 and CDR2 (germline): MNHNS, SASEGT. The CDR3: CASSDLGLATTYEQYF. CDR3 in DNA: TGTGCCAGCAGTGATCTAGGTCTAGCGACCACCTACGAGCAGTACTTC.

This clonotype has a count of ten or more. V usage is TRBV4-3 and J usage is TRBJ1-4; D gene ambiguous. In germline, CDR1 is LGHNA, CDR2 YSLEER. The CDR3 totals 15 residues. V was trimmed by 1 base and J by 5 bases, leaving 11 bases between them. As DNA, the CDR3 is TGCGCCAGCAGCCAAGTTGGGCAGATCAATGAAAAACTGTTTTTT. The encoded protein is CASSQVGQINEKLFF.

In this sample, this clonotype turned up a few times. CDR3 DNA sequence: TGTGCCTGGAGATCTATTACCGGACAGGTAGACATTCAGTACTTC. Translated: CAWRSITGQVDIQYF. The V and J genes are TRBV30 and TRBJ2-4; 7 nucleotides match TRBD1. J lost 8 bases, V lost 3 bases, and 13 bases had no gene match. Germline V gene lookup returns CDR1 GTSNPN and CDR2 SVGIG (reference sequence). This CDR3 comprises 15 residues.

There are a few counts of this clonotype. V usage is TRBV12-3 or TRBV12-4 and J usage is TRBJ1-2, with 8 bases aligning to TRBD1. J gave up 2 bases and V 6 bases, and 8 bases lay outside the gene matches. The CDR3 is 15 residues long. CDR3 in amino acids: CASSERTGTNYGYTF. The CDR3 DNA is TGTGCCAGCAGCGAAAGGACAGGGACCAACTATGGCTACACCTTC.

The rearrangement joins TRBV4-3 to TRBJ2-7; D is perhaps TRBD2 (6 bases). Trimming stripped 4 bases from V and 1 base from J, with 20 bases between. Germline V CDR1 and CDR2: LGHNA, YSLEER. This CDR3 has 17 residues. The CDR3 here is CASSLYRGGTDSYEQYF. CDR3 bases: TGCGCCAGCAGCCTCTACCGCGGAGGGACGGATTCCTACGAGCAGTACTTC.

The chain has TRBV4-2 and TRBJ1-2; D perhaps matches TRBD1 (5 bases). Trimming took off 4 bases at V and 3 bases at J, with 27 bases between the two ends. The length of the CDR3 is 19 residues. Germline-derived CDR1 and CDR2 are LGHNA and YNFKEQ. The CDR3 loop is CASSLLGGEGARGDYGYTF. Here the CDR3 DNA reads TGTGCCAGCAGCCTCCTCGGCGGGGAAGGGGCGCGAGGGGACTATGGCTACACCTTC.

There are many counts of this clonotype. V gene TRBV12-3 or TRBV12-4 combines with J gene TRBJ2-1, with D unresolved. The germline V and J ends were trimmed by 4 bases and 2 bases, with 3 bases remaining between them. The CDR3 runs 12 residues. The CDR3 spells CASSSTYNEQFF. The CDR3 nucleotides are TGTGCCAGCAGTTCTACCTACAATGAGCAGTTCTTC.

This clonotype was detected a few times. The chain combines TRBV7-9 with TRBJ2-3; 9 bases align to TRBD1. Germline V gives CDR1 SEHNR, CDR2 FQNEAQ (reference sequence). The CDR3 length is 14 residues. J lost 5 bases, V lost 5 bases, and 5 bases had no gene match. The CDR3 coding sequence is TGTGCCAGCAGCCCTAGGACAGGGGAAGATACGCAGTATTTT. Its protein is CASSPRTGEDTQYF.

The chain is built from TRBV27 and TRBJ1-1; possibly TRBD1 for D (5 bases). The CDR3 runs 12 residues. Germline CDR1 and CDR2: MNHEY and SMNVEV (reference sequence). Trimming removed 2 bases from V and 8 bases from J, with 9 bases in between. CDR3 nucleotide sequence: TGTGCCAGCAGTTTAACAGGCAGAGAAGCTTTCTTT. Translated: CASSLTGREAFF.

This clonotype was seen a few times. The gene calls are TRBV29-1 and TRBJ2-7, with 9 bases matching TRBD1. Germline V gives CDR1 SQVTM, CDR2 ANQGSEA. The CDR3 totals 13 residues. The trim removed 3 bases at V and 2 bases at J, leaving 2 bases unmatched. CDR3 sequence: CSVEGQGTYEQYF. The CDR3 DNA sequence: TGCAGCGTTGAGGGACAGGGCACCTACGAGCAGTACTTC.

CDR3 residues: CASSQDRPSSYNEQFF. The DNA for the CDR3 is TGCGCCAGCAGCCAAGATCGTCCAAGCTCCTACAATGAGCAGTTCTTC. The gene calls are TRBV4-3 and TRBJ2-1, with D unresolved. Per the germline V gene, CDR1 is LGHNA and CDR2 is YSLEER. The CDR3 is 16 amino acids. V was trimmed by 0 bases and J by 0 bases, leaving 9 bases between them.

This clonotype has a handful of counts. V and J are TRBV12-3 or TRBV12-4 and TRBJ1-5, with 9 bases aligning to TRBD1. V lost 4 bases and J lost 3; bases outside the gene matches: 1. The CDR3 sequence is 14 residues long. As DNA, the CDR3 is TGTGCCAGCAGTTGGACAGGGGACAATCAGCCCCAGCATTTT. Translated, it gives CASSWTGDNQPQHF.

CDR3 region: CASSHGTDHNSPLHF. The CDR3 bases are TGTGCCAGCTCACATGGGACAGATCATAATTCACCCCTCCACTTT. The chain carries TRBV18 and TRBJ1-6; 7 bases align to TRBD1. Germline CDR1 is KGHSH and CDR2 is LQKENI. Trimming took 4 bases from V and 5 from J; bases not matched to a gene: 5. The CDR3 extends over 15 amino acids.

V gene TRBV4-3 combines with J gene TRBJ2-7; a possible D gene is TRBD1 (6 bases). The CDR3 totals 14 residues. Germline V gives CDR1 LGHNA, CDR2 YSLEER. V lost 4 bases, J lost 2 bases, and 12 bases lay in between. The chain's CDR3 is CASSPDRTAYEQYF. Here the CDR3 DNA reads TGCGCCAGCAGCCCTGACAGGACAGCCTACGAGCAGTACTTC.

CDR3 sequence (DNA): TGTGCCAGCCACACCCCCGGGACAGGAAACATTCAGTACTTC. Protein sequence: CASHTPGTGNIQYF. The gene calls are TRBV28 and TRBJ2-4, with 8 bases identical to TRBD1. The germline V gene has CDR1 MDHEN and CDR2 SYDVKM. The ends lost 8 bases at V and 6 bases at J; junction bases unmatched: 9. CDR3 size: 14 residues.